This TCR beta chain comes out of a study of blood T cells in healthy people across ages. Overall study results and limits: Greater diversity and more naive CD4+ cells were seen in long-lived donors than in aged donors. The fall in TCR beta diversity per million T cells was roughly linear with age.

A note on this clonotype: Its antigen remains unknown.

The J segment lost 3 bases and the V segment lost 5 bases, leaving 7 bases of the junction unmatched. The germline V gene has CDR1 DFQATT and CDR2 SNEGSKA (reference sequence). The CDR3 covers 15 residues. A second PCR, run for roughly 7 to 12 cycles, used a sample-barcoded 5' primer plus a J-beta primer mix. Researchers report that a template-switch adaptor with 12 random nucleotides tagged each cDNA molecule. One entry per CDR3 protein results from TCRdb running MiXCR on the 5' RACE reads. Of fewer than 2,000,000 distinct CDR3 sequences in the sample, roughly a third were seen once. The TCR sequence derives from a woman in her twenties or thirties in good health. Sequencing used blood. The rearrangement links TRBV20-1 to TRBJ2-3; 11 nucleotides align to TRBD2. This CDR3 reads CSARTPSGGTDTQYF. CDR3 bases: TGCAGTGCTCGAACCCCTAGCGGGGGGACAGATACGCAGTATTTT.